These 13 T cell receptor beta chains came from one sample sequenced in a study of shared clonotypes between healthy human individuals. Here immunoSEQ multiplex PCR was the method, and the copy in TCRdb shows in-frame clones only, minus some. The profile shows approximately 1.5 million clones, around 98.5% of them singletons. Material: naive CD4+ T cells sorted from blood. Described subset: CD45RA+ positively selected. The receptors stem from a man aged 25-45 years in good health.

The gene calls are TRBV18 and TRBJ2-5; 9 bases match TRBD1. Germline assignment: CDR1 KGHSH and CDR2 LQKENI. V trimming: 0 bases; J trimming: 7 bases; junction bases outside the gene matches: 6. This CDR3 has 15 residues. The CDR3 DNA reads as TGTGCCAGCTCACCACCGGGACAGGGAAGCTTGACCCAGTACTTC. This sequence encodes CASSPPGQGSLTQYF.

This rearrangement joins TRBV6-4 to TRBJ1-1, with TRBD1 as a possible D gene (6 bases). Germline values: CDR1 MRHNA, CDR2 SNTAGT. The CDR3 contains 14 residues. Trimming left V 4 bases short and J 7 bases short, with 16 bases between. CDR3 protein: CASSATGSPNEAFF. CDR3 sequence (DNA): TGTGCCAGCAGTGCGACAGGTAGTCCCAATGAAGCTTTCTTT.

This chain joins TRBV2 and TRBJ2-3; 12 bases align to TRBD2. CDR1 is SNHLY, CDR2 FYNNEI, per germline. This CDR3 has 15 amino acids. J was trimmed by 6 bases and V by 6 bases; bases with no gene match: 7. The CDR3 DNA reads TGTGCCAGCAGCCACGGACTAGCGGGAACTGATACGCAGTATTTT. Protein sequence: CASSHGLAGTDTQYF.

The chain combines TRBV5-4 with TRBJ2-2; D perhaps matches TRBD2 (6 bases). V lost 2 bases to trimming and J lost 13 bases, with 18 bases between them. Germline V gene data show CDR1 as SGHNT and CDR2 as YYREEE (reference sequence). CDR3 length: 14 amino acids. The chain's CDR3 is CASSLQDGAGRLFF. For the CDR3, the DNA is TGTGCCAGCAGCTTACAGGACGGGGCCGGGAGGCTGTTTTTT.

The CDR3 DNA is TGTGCCAGCAACCCACCGGGACAGGAACAGTATTTT. Amino acid sequence: CASNPPGQEQYF. The rearrangement uses TRBV21-1 and TRBJ2-3; the table's D call, TRBD1, has no DNA check behind it. TRBV21-1 is designated a pseudogene. This CDR3 has 12 residues.

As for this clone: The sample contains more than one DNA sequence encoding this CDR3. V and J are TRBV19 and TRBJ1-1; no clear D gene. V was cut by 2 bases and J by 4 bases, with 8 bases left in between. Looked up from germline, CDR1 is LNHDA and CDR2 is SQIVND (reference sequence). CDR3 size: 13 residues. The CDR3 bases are TGTGCCAGTAGTATACTTGGCGTCACTGAAGCTTTCTTT. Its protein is CASSILGVTEAFF.

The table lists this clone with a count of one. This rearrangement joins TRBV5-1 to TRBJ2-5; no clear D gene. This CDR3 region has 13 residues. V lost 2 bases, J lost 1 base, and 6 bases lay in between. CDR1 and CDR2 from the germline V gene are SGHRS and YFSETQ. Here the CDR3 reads CASSFPAQETQYF. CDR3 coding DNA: TGCGCCAGCAGCTTTCCAGCCCAAGAGACCCAGTACTTC.

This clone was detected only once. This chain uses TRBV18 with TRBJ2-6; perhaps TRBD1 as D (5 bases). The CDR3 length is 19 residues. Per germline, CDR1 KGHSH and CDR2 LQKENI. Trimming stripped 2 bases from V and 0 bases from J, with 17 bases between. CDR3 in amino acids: CASSPRLRQTSSGANVLTF. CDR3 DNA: TGTGCCAGCTCACCAAGGTTGAGACAGACGAGCTCTGGGGCCAACGTCCTGACTTTC.

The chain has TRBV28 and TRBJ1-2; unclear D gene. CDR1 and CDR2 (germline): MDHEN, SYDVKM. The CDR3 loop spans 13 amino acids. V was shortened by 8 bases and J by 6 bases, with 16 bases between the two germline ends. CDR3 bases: TGTGCCAGCGGAACTCTACGGTCAGATGGCTACACCTTC. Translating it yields CASGTLRSDGYTF.

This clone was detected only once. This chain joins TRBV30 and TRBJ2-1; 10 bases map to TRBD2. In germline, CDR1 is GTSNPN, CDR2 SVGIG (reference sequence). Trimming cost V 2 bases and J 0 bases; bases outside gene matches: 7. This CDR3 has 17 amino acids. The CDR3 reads CAWSFVSGRSSYNEQFF. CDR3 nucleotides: TGTGCCTGGAGTTTCGTTAGCGGGAGGAGCTCCTACAATGAGCAGTTCTTC. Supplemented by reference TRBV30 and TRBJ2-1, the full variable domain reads SQTIHQWPATLVQPVGSPLSLECTVEGTSNPNLYWYRQAAGRGLQLLFYSVGIGQISSEVPQNLSASRPQDRQFILSSKKLLLSDSGFYLCAWSFVSGRSSYNEQFFGPGTRLTVL.

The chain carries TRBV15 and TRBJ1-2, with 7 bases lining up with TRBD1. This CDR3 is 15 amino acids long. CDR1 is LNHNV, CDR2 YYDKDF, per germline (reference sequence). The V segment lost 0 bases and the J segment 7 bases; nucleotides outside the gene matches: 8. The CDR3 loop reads CATSRDVDRSTGYTF. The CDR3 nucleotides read TGTGCCACCAGCAGAGATGTGGACAGGAGTACTGGCTACACCTTC.

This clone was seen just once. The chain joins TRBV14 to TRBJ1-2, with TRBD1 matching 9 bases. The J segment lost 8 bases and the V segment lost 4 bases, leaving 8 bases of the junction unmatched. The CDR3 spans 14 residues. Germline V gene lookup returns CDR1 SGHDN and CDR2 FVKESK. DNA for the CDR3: TGTGCCAGCAGCCTTTGGACAGGGGAGACGGGCTACACCTTC. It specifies CASSLWTGETGYTF.

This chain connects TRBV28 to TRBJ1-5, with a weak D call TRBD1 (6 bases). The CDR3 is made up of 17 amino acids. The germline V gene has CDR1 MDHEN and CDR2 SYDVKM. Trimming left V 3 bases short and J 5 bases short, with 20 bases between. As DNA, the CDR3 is TGTGCCAGCAGTTTGAGGGGGTTGCGGAGGGCGCATCAGCCCCAGCATTTT. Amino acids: CASSLRGLRRAHQPQHF. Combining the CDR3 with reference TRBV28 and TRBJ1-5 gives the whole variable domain DVKVTQSSRYLVKRTGEKVFLECVQDMDHENMFWYRQDPGLGLRLIYFSYDVKMKEKGDIPEGYSVSREKKERFSLILESASTNQTSMYLCASSLRGLRRAHQPQHFGDGTRLSIL.